The T cell receptor beta chain described here comes from a study of T cell repertoires in cytomegalovirus infection. The wider study: It can be stated that public TCR beta signatures indicated CMV infection as well as a matching HLA type.

This clonotype has a handful of counts. The antigen is undetermined. Whole-study results and caveats: Ex vivo responses were dominated by HLA-C-restricted CMV-specific TCR beta clonotypes. Cumulative frequency of public TCR beta families picked out carriers of CMV plus the relevant HLA.

In TCRdb, the reads were re-called with MiXCR into one record per CDR3 protein. This sample carries around 300,000 distinct CDR3 sequences, 25% of them seen once, and the ten largest clones take over 11%. Germline-derived CDR1 and CDR2 are LGHNA and YSLEER. J gave up 5 bases and V 3 bases, and 5 bases lay outside the gene matches. There are 14 residues in the CDR3. The source of this sequence is a human donor in good health (CMV status not recorded). Some clones in this sample may be carry-over from other donors' samples. V gene TRBV4-3 combines with J gene TRBJ2-5; TRBD2 matches 8 bases. Sequencing input: PBMCs. The CDR3 here is CASSQRPGGETQYF. The CDR3 bases are TGCGCCAGCAGCCAGAGACCGGGAGGGGAGACCCAGTACTTC.